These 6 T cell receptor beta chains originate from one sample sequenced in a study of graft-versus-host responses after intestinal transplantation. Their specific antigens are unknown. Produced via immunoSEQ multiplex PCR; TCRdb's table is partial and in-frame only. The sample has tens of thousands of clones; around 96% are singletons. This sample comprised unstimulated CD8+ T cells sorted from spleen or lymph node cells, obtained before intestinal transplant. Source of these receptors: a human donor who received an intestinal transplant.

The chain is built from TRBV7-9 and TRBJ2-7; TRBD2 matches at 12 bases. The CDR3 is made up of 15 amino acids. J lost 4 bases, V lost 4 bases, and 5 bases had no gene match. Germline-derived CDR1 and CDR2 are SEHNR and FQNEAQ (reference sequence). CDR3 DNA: TGTGCCAGCAGCTCGAGACTAGCGGGAGAGTACGAGCAGTACTTC. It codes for CASSSRLAGEYEQYF.

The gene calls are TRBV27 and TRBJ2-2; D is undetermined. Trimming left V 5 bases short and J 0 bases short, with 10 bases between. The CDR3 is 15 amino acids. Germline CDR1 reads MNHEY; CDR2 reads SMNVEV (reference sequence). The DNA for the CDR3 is TGTGCCAGCAGTGAGATGCCTACGAACACCGGGGAGCTGTTTTTT. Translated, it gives CASSEMPTNTGELFF.

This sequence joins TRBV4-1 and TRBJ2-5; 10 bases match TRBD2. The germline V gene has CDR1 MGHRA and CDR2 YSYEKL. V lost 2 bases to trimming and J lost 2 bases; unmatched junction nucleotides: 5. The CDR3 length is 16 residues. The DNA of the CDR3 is TGCGCCAGCAGCCAAACACTAGCGGGGTTACAAGAGACCCAGTACTTC. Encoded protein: CASSQTLAGLQETQYF.

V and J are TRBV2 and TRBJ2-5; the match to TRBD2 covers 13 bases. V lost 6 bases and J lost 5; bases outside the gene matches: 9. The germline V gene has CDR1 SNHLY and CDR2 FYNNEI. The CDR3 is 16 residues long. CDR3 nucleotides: TGTGCCAGCAGCGGCCGACTAGCGGGAGGAGGGGAGACCCAGTACTTC. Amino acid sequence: CASSGRLAGGGETQYF. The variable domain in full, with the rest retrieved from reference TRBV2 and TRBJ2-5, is EPEVTQTPSHQVTQMGQEVILRCVPISNHLYFYWYRQILGQKVEFLVSFYNNEISEKSEIFDDQFSVERPDGSNFTLKIRSTKLEDSAMYFCASSGRLAGGGETQYFGPGTRLLVL.

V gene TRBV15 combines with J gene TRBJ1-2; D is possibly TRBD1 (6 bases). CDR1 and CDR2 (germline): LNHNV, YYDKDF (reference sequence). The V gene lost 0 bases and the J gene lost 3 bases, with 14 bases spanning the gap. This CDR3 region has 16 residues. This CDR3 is CATSRDFMGGDYGYTF. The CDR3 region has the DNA TGTGCCACCAGCAGAGATTTTATGGGGGGCGACTATGGCTACACCTTC.

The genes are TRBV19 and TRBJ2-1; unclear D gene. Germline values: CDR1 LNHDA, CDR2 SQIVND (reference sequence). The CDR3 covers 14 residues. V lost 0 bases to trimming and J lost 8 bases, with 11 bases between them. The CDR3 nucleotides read TGTGCCAGTAGTATAGAGGTCCCTGGGGATGAGCAGTTCTTC. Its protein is CASSIEVPGDEQFF.